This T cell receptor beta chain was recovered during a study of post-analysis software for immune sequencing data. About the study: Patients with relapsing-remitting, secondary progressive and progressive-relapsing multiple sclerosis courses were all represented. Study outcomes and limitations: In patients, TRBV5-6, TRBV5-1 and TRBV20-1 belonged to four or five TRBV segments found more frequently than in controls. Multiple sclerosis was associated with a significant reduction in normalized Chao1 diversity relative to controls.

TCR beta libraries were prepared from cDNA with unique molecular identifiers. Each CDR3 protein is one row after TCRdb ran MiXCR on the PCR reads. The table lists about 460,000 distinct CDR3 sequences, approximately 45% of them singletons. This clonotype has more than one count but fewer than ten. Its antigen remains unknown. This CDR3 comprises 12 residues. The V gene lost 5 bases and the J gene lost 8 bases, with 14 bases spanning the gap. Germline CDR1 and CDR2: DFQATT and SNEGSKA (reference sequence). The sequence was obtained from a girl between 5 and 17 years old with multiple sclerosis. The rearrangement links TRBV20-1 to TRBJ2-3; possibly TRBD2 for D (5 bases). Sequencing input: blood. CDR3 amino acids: CSAATSSATQYF. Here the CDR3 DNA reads TGCAGTGCTGCTACTAGTTCGGCTACGCAGTATTTT.